This T cell receptor (beta chain) was documented in a study of OX40 agonist ivuxolimab in advanced cancers. About the study as a whole: Ivuxolimab was a fully human IgG2 agonistic monoclonal antibody targeting the costimulatory receptor OX40 (CD134). The dose-escalation cohort was 80% to 90% male with a mean age of about 60 years, ranging from roughly 20 to 80. Intravenous ivuxolimab was administered to patients every 2 weeks at six dose levels: 0.01, 0.1, 0.3, 1.5, 3 and 10 mg/kg. Partial responses occurred in three dose-escalation patients, of whom one had hepatocellular carcinoma and two had cutaneous melanoma. The point of sequencing TCRbeta in the periphery was to test whether ivuxolimab changed TCR sequence diversity and drove clonal T-cell expansion. Prior anti-PD-1, anti-PD-L1 or anti-CTLA-4 therapy was permitted, and approximately 41% of dose-escalation patients had received checkpoint inhibitors. The monotherapy dose-escalation portion (N = 52 patients) of the phase I ivuxolimab trial is reported in the paper. Among the 52 dose-escalation patients, about 20 had hepatocellular carcinoma, about 15 melanoma, 9 renal cell carcinoma and 9 head and neck cancer. The research as a whole found: Low levels of normalized T-cell clonal expansion were also shown by some nonresponding patients. The antigen specificity of the peripheral T cells that underwent clonal expansion was not determined. Clonal expansion of both CD4+ and CD8+ blood T cells was observed from baseline to week 6 at doses 0.1 to 3.0 mg/kg. In partial responders in the 0.1-3.0 mg/kg groups, normalized peripheral clonal expansion was found to be among the lowest, especially among CD8+ T cells. On average, CD8+ T cells showed more expanded clones than CD4+ T cells after ivuxolimab.

The trial excluded patients who had a history of autoimmune disease or who were on systemic immunosuppression. In every dose cohort, peripheral blood was drawn for TCR sequencing at baseline, cycle 4 day 1, and cycle 7 day 1. Samples came from an open-label, multicenter, first-in-human phase I dose-escalation trial of ivuxolimab. The trial enrolled adults with locally advanced or metastatic head and neck squamous cell, hepatocellular, melanoma or renal cell carcinoma. CD4+ and CD8+ T cells were sorted separately from peripheral blood before TCR sequencing. A word on this clone: The specificity of this receptor is unknown. The record has no base qualities; no much larger clone is one base away.

Genomic DNA was isolated from the sorted cells so that the TCRbeta CDR3 region could be sequenced. The immunoSEQ Assay was used for sequencing of TCRbeta CDR3 regions. Held by TCRdb, this immuneACCESS table contains in-frame sequences only and omits some clones. Under half of the omission traces to an unresolved V gene where checked; the cause of the rest is unknown. In all, the sample holds roughly 97,000 clones, and 85% to 90% of those were seen once. Just under 0.8% of the sample belongs to the ten largest clones. The material was CD4+ or CD8+ T cells sorted from blood, obtained in a trial of the OX40 agonist ivuxolimab. This sequence originates from an adult with an advanced solid tumor such as melanoma, head and neck, liver or kidney cancer.

The nucleotide sequence reads TGCAGCGTTGTCCCACAGGGGGCCTACTCTAACTATGGCTACACCTTC. Its translation is CSVVPQGAYSNYGYTF. The sequence is built from TRBV29-1 and TRBJ1-2; 9 middle bases align to TRBD1. The CDR3, from cysteine to phenylalanine, totals 16 residues. The CDR3 DNA has 48 bases and is translated from base 1. Trimming takes 4 bases off V and 0 bases off J; junction bases not matched to a gene: 9. The germline V gene provides CDR1 SQVTM and CDR2 ANQGSEA.